Below, one T cell receptor beta chain is given with its context. This specimen comes from a study of CD8 T cells in Susac syndrome. Germline V gene lookup returns CDR1 SGHRS and CDR2 YFSETQ. There are 15 residues in the CDR3. The V and J ends lost 3 bases and 1 base, in that order; junction bases with no gene match: 4. Negative isolation yielded the CD8+ and CD4+ T cells, while FACS enriched the TEMRA cells. Random hexamers were used to reverse transcribe the RNA input (about 0.5 to 1 ug). TCRdb used MiXCR to reprocess the immunoSEQ multiplex PCR reads, holding one entry per CDR3 protein. The sample has about 210,000 distinct CDR3 sequences; around 96% are singletons.

Sequenced: CD4+ T cells from PBMCs. This receptor was obtained from a human donor with multiple sclerosis. The rearrangement joins TRBV5-1 to TRBJ2-3, with 8 bases lining up with TRBD2. The CDR3 DNA follows: TGCGCCAGCAGCTCTAGCGGGTTCGGCACAGATACGCAGTATTTT. This gives the protein CASSSSGFGTDTQYF.